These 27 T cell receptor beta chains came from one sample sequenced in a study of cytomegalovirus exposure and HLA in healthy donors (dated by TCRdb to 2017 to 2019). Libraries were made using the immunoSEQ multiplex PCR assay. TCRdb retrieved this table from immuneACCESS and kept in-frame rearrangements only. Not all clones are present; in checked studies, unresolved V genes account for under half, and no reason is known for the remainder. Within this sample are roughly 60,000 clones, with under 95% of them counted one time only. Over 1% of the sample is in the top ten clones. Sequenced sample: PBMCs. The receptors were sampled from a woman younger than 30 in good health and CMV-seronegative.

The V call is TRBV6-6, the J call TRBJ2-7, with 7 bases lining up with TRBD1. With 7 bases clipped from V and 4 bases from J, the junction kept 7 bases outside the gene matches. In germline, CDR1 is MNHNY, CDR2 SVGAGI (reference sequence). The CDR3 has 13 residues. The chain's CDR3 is CASKTGVDYEQYF. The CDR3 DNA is TGTGCCAGCAAAACAGGGGTAGATTACGAGCAGTACTTC.

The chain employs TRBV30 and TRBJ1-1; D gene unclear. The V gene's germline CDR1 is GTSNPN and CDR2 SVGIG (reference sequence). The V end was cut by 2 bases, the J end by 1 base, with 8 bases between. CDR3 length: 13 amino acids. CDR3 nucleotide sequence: TGTGCCTGGAGTTATTCAGAGAACACTGAAGCTTTCTTT. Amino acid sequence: CAWSYSENTEAFF.

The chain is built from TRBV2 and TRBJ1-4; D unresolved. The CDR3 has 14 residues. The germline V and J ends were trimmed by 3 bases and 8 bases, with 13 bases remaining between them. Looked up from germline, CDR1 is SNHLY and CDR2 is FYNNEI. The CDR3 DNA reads TGTGCCAGCAGTGATCCCCAGACTATAGAAAAACTGTTTTTT. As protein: CASSDPQTIEKLFF.

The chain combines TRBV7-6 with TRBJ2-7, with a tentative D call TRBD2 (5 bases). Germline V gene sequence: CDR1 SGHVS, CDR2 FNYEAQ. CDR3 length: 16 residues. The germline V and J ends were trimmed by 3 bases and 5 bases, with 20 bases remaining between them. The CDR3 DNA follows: TGTGCCAGCAGCTTCCAGCGCGGGTCGGGGTCCAACGAGCAGTACTTC. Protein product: CASSFQRGSGSNEQYF.

CDR3 amino acids: CASSVRGPSYEQYF. The CDR3 bases are TGTGCCAGCAGTGTGAGGGGGCCCTCCTACGAGCAGTACTTC. This chain uses TRBV6-1 with TRBJ2-7; 7 nucleotides match TRBD1. Germline lookup yields CDR1 MNHNS and CDR2 SASEGT. The CDR3 length is 14 residues. J lost 0 bases, V lost 4 bases, and 3 bases had no gene match.

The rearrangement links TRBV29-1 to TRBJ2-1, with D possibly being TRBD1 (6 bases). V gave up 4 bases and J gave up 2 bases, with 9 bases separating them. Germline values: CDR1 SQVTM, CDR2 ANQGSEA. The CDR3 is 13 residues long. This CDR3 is CSVAQGTYNEQFF. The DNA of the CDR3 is TGCAGCGTTGCGCAGGGGACCTACAATGAGCAGTTCTTC.

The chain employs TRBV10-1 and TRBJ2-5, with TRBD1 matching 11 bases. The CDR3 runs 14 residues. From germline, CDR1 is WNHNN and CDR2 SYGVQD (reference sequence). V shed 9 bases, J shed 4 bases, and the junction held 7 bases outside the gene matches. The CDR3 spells CARVTGTGGETQYF. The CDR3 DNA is TGCGCCAGGGTAACCGGGACAGGGGGAGAGACCCAGTACTTC.

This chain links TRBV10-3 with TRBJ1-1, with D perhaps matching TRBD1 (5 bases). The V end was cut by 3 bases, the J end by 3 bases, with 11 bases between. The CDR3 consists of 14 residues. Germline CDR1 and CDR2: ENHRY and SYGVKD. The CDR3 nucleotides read TGTGCCATCAGTGATTCGAAGGGGCACACTGAAGCTTTCTTT. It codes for CAISDSKGHTEAFF.

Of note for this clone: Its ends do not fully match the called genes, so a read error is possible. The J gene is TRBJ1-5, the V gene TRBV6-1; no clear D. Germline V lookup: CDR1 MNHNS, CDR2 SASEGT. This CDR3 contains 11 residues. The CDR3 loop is CASSEGVGRSF. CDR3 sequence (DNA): TGTGCCAGCAGTGAAGGGGTAGGCAGGTCGTTT.

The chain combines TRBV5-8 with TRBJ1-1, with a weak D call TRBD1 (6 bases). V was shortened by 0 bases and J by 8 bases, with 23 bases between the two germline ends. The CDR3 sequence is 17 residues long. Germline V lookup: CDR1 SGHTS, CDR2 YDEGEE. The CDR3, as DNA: TGTGCCAGCAGCTTGGCAGGGTTAGGGGGACACCGACTGGAAGCTTTCTTT. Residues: CASSLAGLGGHRLEAFF.

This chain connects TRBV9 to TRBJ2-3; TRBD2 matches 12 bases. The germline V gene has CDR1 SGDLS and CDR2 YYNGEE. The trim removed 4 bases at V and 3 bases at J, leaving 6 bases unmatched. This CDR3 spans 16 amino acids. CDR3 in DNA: TGTGCCAGCAGCTTACTAGCGGGGGGTTCTACAGATACGCAGTATTTT. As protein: CASSLLAGGSTDTQYF.

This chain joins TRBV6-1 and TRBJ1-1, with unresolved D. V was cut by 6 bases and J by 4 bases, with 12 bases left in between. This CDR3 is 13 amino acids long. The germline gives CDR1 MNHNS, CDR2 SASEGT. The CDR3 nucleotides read TGTGCCAGCAGAGCACGAGGTTCCACTGAAGCTTTCTTT. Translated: CASRARGSTEAFF.

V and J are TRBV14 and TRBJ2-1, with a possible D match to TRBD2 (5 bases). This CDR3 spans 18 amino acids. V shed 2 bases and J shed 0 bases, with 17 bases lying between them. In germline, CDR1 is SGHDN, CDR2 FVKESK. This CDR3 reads CASSQIWSGSSSYNEQFF. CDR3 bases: TGTGCCAGCAGCCAAATCTGGTCGGGAAGTAGCTCCTACAATGAGCAGTTCTTC.

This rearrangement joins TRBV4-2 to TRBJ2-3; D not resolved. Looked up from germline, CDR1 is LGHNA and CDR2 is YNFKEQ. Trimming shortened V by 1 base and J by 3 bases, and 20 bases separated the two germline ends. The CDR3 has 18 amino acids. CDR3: CASSQVDLERHSTDTQYF. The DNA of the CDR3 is TGTGCCAGCAGCCAAGTAGATTTGGAGCGCCATTCAACAGATACGCAGTATTTT.

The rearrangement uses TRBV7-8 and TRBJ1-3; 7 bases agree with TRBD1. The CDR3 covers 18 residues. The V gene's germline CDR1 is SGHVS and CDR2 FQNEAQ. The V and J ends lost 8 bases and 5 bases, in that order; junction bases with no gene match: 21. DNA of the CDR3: TGTGCCAGCTTTCCCTTAGGGACAGTTCAGAACTTGAGAAACACCATATATTTT. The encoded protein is CASFPLGTVQNLRNTIYF.

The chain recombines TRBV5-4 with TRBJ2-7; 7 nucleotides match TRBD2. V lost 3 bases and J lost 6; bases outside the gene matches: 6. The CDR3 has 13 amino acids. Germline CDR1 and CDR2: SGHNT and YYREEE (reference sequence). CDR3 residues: CASSSNPGGEQYF. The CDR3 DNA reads TGTGCCAGCAGCTCCAACCCGGGGGGCGAGCAGTACTTC.

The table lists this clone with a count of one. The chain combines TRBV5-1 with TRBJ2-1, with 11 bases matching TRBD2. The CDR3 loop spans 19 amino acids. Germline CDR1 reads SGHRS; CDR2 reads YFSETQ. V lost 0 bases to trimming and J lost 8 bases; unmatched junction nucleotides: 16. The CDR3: CASSLGLAGGRTTSDEQFF. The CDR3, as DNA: TGCGCCAGCAGCTTGGGCCTAGCGGGGGGTCGGACAACCAGCGATGAGCAGTTCTTC.

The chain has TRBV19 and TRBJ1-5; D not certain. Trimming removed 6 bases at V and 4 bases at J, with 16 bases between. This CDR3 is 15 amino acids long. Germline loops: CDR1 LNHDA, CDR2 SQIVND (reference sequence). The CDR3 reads CASRERGSGNQPQHF. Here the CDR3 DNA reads TGTGCCAGTAGGGAGCGCGGATCTGGAAATCAGCCCCAGCATTTT. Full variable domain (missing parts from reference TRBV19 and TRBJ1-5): DGGITQSPKYLFRKEGQNVTLSCEQNLNHDAMYWYRQDPGQGLRLIYYSQIVNDFQKGDIAEGYSVSREKKESFPLTVTSAQKNPTAFYLCASRERGSGNQPQHFGDGTRLSIL.

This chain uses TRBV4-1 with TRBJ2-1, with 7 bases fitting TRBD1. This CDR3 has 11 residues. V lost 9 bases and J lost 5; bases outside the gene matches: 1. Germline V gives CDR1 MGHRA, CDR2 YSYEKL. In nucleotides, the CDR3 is TGCGCCAGTCAGGGGGACAATGAGCAGTTCTTC. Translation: CASQGDNEQFF.

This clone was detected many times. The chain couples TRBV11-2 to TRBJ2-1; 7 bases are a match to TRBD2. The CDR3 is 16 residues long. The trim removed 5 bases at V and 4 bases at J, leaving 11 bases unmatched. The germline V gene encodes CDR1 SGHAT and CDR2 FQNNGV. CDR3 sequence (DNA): TGTGCCAGCAGCCCATCGGTGGCCGGGGGGTACAATGAGCAGTTCTTC. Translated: CASSPSVAGGYNEQFF. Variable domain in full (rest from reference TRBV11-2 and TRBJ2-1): EAGVAQSPRYKIIEKRQSVAFWCNPISGHATLYWYQQILGQGPKLLIQFQNNGVVDDSQLPKDRFSAERLKGVDSTLKIQPAKLEDSAVYLCASSPSVAGGYNEQFFGPGTRLTVL.

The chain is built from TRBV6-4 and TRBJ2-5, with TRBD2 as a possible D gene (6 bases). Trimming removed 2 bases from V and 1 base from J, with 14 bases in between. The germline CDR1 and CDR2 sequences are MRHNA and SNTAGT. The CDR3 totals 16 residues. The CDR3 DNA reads TGTGCCAGCAGTGACAGGGGTCGGGACTTCCAAGAGACCCAGTACTTC. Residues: CASSDRGRDFQETQYF.

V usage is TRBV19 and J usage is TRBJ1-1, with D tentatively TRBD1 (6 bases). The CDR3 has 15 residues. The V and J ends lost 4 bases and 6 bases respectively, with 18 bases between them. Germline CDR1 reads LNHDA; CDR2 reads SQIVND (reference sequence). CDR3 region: CASSRKPGRGAEAFF. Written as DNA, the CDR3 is TGTGCCAGTAGTAGGAAGCCGGGGAGGGGGGCTGAAGCTTTCTTT.

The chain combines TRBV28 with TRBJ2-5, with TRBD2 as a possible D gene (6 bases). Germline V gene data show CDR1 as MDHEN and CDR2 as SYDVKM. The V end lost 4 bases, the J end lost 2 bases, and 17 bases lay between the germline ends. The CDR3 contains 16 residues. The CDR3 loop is CASSSRGSGRQETQYF. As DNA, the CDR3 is TGTGCCAGCAGTTCCCGTGGGAGCGGGCGACAAGAGACCCAGTACTTC.

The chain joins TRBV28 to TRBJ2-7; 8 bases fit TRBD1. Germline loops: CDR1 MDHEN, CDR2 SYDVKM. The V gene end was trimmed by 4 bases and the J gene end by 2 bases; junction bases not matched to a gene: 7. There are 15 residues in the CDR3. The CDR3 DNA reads TGTGCCAGCAGTTCTACAGGGGGTCCTCCCTACGAGCAGTACTTC. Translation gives CASSSTGGPPYEQYF. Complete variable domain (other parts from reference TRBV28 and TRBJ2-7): DVKVTQSSRYLVKRTGEKVFLECVQDMDHENMFWYRQDPGLGLRLIYFSYDVKMKEKGDIPEGYSVSREKKERFSLILESASTNQTSMYLCASSSTGGPPYEQYFGPGTRLTVT.

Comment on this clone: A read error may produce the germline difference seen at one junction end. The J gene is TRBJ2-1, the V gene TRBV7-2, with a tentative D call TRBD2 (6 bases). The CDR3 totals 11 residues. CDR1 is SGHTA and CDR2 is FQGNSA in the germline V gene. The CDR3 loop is CASSLASEQFF. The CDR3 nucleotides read TGTGCCAGCAGCCTAGCGAGTGAGCAGTTCTTC.

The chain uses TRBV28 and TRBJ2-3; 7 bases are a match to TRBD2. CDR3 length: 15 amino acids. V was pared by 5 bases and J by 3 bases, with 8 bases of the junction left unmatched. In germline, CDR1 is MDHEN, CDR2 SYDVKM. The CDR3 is CASSTLGGGTDTQYF. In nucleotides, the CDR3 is TGTGCCAGCAGTACCTTGGGCGGGGGTACAGATACGCAGTATTTT.

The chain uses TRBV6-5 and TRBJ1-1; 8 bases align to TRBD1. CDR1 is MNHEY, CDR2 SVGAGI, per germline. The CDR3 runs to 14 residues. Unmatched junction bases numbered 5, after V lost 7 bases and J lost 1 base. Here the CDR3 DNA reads TGTGCCAGCAAAACTGACAGGGGGAACACTGAAGCTTTCTTT. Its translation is CASKTDRGNTEAFF.